This T cell receptor beta chain was sequenced during a study of cytomegalovirus exposure and HLA in healthy donors. V was shortened by 3 bases and J by 0 bases, with 8 bases between the two germline ends. CDR1 is SGHTA, CDR2 FQGNSA, per germline. The CDR3 runs to 14 residues. In the PCR, 60 Vbeta and 13 Jbeta primers were used. The protocol was immunoSEQ multiplex PCR, while the TCRdb copy is restricted to in-frame clones and leaves out a portion. Seen here are over 100,000 clones, 65% to 80% observed once, and the top ten hold more than 4%. Details on this clone: Its antigen remains unknown.

Findings and limits, study-wide: Donor immune exposure was known only as CMV serostatus. Associated with HLA alleles at 0.05 false discovery rate in a later analysis were some 18,000 TCR beta sequences. Among donors in an Asian-associated ancestry cluster, a later analysis reportedly found fewer N-insertions than the roughly 730-donor mean.

The sequence derives from a male donor in good health and CMV-seropositive. V usage is TRBV7-2 and J usage is TRBJ1-1; tentatively, D is TRBD1 (5 bases). Input material: PBMCs. The CDR3 here is CASSLDKMNTEAFF. The CDR3 DNA reads as TGTGCCAGCAGCTTGGACAAAATGAACACTGAAGCTTTCTTT.